This TCR beta chain emerged from a study of T cell responses to AZD1222 COVID-19 vaccine. Findings of the study overall: The reported proportion of spike-specific TCRs targeting unmutated variant regions was nearly half. Distributed over spike, vaccine-associated CD4 TCRs predominated at 160-218 and 743-854. Among the donors, most were white British and more were female, and clonal diversity was possibly underestimated.

This clone turned up a few times. Its specificity is not known. CDR1 and CDR2 from the germline V gene are SGHTA and FQGNSA. The CDR3 is 14 residues long. The ends were cut back, 3 bases at V and 3 bases at J, with 11 bases in the middle. Sequencing was performed with immunoSEQ multiplex PCR; in TCRdb, only in-frame clones are kept and a portion is missing. The sample consists of about 92,000 clones, approximately 91% of them appearing once. The chain has TRBV7-2 and TRBJ1-2; D unclear. The material sequenced was peripheral blood, taken on day 0 of AZD1222 vaccination. This clonotype was sampled from an adult in good health. The CDR3 spells CASSFRREDYGYTF. In nucleotides, the CDR3 is TGTGCCAGCAGCTTTCGGAGGGAGGACTATGGCTACACCTTC.